Here is one TCR beta chain with its context. Its antigen remains unidentified. This record belongs to a study of radiotherapy plus CTLA-4 blockade in lung cancer. Study overall: Of all patients, approximately 20% responded objectively and approximately 31% showed disease control.

This table comes from immunoSEQ multiplex PCR, and its TCRdb copy is limited to in-frame clones, with some not included. This table has some 64,000 clones, about 80% appearing once. Findings and caveats of the study: Response, reportedly, was best predicted by interferon-beta along with early blood T cell clone dynamics. The study found tumor-derived TCR clones expanded in blood after radiotherapy plus ipilimumab.

The CDR3 is made up of 13 amino acids. V was cut by 2 bases and J by 7 bases, with 9 bases left in between. The V gene's germline CDR1 is MNHEY and CDR2 SMNVEV (reference sequence). This receptor was obtained from a human donor with non-small cell lung cancer who had a complete response to radiotherapy plus ipilimumab. The sample in question was peripheral blood, obtained from a patient treated with radiotherapy plus ipilimumab. The chain employs TRBV27 and TRBJ2-1; D possibly corresponds to TRBD2 (6 bases). The CDR3 nucleotides read TGTGCCAGCAGTTTAGCACGGGGGAATGAGCAGTTCTTC. It codes for CASSLARGNEQFF.